This T cell receptor (beta chain) was identified in a study of blood T cell repertoires in COVID-19. Study-level background: Some COVID-19 samples were acute and others convalescent; all came from the United States, Italy and Spain. T cells, B-cell-depleted T cells, or PBMCs provided the cDNA or gDNA that served as material.

V was pared by 0 bases and J by 5 bases, with 22 bases of the junction left unmatched. The CDR3 is 21 amino acids. Germline V gene data show CDR1 as MNHEY and CDR2 as SVGEGT. Study processing details: Estimates of nucleated cell counts were drawn from the amplification of reference gene primers. The data were produced by immunoSEQ multiplex PCR, yet TCRdb's version contains in-frame clones alone and is incomplete. V, J and clone size are those of that table, while D and trimming were read from the DNA. The data contain about 160,000 clones, more than 80% of them seen just once; the ten biggest clones take up approximately 11%.

Sequenced sample: peripheral blood. This receptor was obtained from a human donor in a cohort sampled during active COVID-19. The rearrangement joins TRBV6-2 or TRBV6-3 to TRBJ2-5, with 9 bases that match TRBD2. The CDR3 loop is CASSYSIRDGQRGAPQETQYF. CDR3 sequence (DNA): TGTGCCAGCAGTTACTCGATCCGGGATGGGCAGCGGGGGGCCCCCCAGGAGACCCAGTACTTC.